This paragraph reports one T cell receptor (beta chain). The ends lost 7 bases at V and 2 bases at J; junction bases unmatched: 13. This CDR3 contains 18 residues. Germline values: CDR1 SGHDT, CDR2 YYEEEE. Clones were read by immunoSEQ multiplex PCR, and TCRdb kept only the in-frame ones, dropping some. The sample lists around 110,000 clones, roughly 91% occurring once. This sample is drawn from a study of control samples from healthy donors and cancer patients. The material sequenced was blood. The chain recombines TRBV5-6 with TRBJ2-4; 12 positions match TRBD1. The sequence was obtained from a woman between 65 and 79 years old in good health. This CDR3 is CASAGLGGQGASKNIQYF. CDR3 sequence (DNA): TGTGCCAGCGCCGGGCTTGGGGGACAGGGGGCTTCCAAAAACATTCAGTACTTC.